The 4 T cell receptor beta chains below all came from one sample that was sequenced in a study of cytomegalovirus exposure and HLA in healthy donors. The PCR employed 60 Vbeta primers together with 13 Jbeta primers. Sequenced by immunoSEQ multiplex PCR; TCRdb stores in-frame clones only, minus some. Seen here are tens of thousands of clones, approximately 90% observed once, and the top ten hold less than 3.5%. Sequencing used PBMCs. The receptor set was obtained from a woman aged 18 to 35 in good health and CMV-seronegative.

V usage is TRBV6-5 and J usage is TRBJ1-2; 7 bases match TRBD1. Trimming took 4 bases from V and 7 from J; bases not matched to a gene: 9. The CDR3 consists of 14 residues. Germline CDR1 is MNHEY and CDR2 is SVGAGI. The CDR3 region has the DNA TGTGCCAGCAGTTCCTACAGGGGCCTTGGTGGCTACACCTTC. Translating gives CASSSYRGLGGYTF.

In DNA form, the CDR3 reads TGTGCCAGCAGTGAAGCCCGGACAGGCCTATCTGGAAACACCATATATTTT. Translated, it gives CASSEARTGLSGNTIYF. The V call is TRBV2, the J call TRBJ1-3, with 7 nucleotides matching TRBD1. Unmatched junction bases numbered 6, after V lost 0 bases and J lost 1 base. Germline assignment: CDR1 SNHLY and CDR2 FYNNEI. The CDR3 has 17 residues.

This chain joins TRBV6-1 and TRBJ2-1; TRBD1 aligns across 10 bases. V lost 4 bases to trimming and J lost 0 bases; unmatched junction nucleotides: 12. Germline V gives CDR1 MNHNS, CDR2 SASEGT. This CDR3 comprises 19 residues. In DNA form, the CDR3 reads TGTGCCAGCAGTGCAAATCCGGGACAGGGGCCGAGCTCCTACAATGAGCAGTTCTTC. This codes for CASSANPGQGPSSYNEQFF.

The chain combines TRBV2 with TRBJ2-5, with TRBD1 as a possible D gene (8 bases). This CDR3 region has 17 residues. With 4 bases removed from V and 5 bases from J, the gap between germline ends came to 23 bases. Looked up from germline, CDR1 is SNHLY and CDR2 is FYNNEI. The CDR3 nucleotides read TGTGCCAGCAGTGGGGGGGGACAGGCCCCTCGAGGCGAGACCCAGTACTTC. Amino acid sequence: CASSGGGQAPRGETQYF.